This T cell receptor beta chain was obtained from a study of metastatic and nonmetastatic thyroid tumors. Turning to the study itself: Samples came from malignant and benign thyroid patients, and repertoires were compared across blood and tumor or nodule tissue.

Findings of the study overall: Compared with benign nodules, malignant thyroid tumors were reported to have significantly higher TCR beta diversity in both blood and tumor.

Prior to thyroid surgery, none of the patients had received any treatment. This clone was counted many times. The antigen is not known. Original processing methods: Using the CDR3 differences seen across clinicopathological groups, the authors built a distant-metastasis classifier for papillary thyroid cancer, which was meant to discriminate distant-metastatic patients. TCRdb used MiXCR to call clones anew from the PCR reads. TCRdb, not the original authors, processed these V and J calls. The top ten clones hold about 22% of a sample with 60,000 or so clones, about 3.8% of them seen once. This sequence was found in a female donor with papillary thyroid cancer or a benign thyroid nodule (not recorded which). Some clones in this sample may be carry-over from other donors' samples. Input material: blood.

The CDR3 DNA reads as TGCGCCAGCAGCCCCGGTGGACTGGGGGGATCGAGCTCTGGGGCCAACGTCCTGACTTTC. It specifies CASSPGGLGGSSSGANVLTF. This chain uses TRBV5-1 with TRBJ2-6, with D possibly TRBD2 on 6 matching bases. Germline V CDR1 and CDR2: SGHRS, YFSETQ. Trimming removed 4 bases at V and 0 bases at J, with 23 bases between. The CDR3 sequence is 20 residues long.